This TCR beta chain is drawn from a study of beta chain features in type 1 diabetes. Study-wide findings and caveats: Patients' naive, central memory and regulatory TCRB repertoires appeared more alike than those of healthy donors. High-TCR-expressing cells could be over-represented by cDNA sequencing. In all four CD4+ subsets, TCRB CDR3 length was significantly, moderately reduced in type 1 diabetes.

Only a few counts were recorded for this clone. Its antigen is not known. Every bit of the isolated RNA underwent reverse transcription, so sequencing read expressed TCRB transcripts. The repertoire was sequenced with immunoSEQ multiplex PCR; TCRdb's copy has only in-frame clones and lacks some. The sample lists about 30,000 clones; around 54% were seen once. The clonotype comes from a woman between 18 and 30 years old with type 1 diabetes. What was sequenced was Tregs from blood.

The CDR3 region has the DNA TGTGCCAGCAGTTTATCGGAGGGGGCGCTGGCTTTCTTT. Protein sequence: CASSLSEGALAFF. This chain connects TRBV27 to TRBJ1-1, with 7 bases aligning to TRBD1. The CDR3 is 13 amino acids. Germline V gene sequence: CDR1 MNHEY, CDR2 SMNVEV (reference sequence). V shed 0 bases, J shed 11 bases, and the junction held 6 bases outside the gene matches.